Sequencing of this T cell receptor (beta chain) was carried out in a study of CD8 T cells in Susac syndrome. Germline trimming cut 1 base from V and 2 bases from J; bases unmatched to any gene: 2. CDR1 and CDR2 (germline): SEHNR, FQNEAQ (reference sequence). The CDR3 is made up of 15 amino acids. Reverse transcription of roughly 0.5 to 1 ug RNA was performed with random hexamers. Amplification of TCR beta CDR3 by immunoSEQ multiplex PCR spanned 54 Vbeta and 13 Jbeta. MiXCR, applied by TCRdb to the immunoSEQ multiplex PCR reads, yields one record per CDR3 protein. The data contain around 140,000 distinct CDR3 sequences, roughly 96% of them singletons. TCR beta sequencing was performed on blood CD8+ and CD4+ T cells. The multiple sclerosis controls were treatment-naive patients affected by stable or active relapsing-remitting disease.

The chain uses TRBV7-9 and TRBJ2-1, with TRBD2 matching 7 bases. The receptor was isolated from a human donor with multiple sclerosis. Sample: CD4+ T cells from PBMCs. CDR3 in amino acids: CASSLGGSAYNEQFF. In nucleotides, the CDR3 is TGTGCCAGCAGCTTAGGCGGGAGTGCCTACAATGAGCAGTTCTTC. Based on the CDR3 plus reference TRBV7-9 and TRBJ2-1, the full variable domain is DTGVSQNPRHKITKRGQNVTFRCDPISEHNRLYWYRQTLGQGPEFLTYFQNEAQLEKSRLLSDRFSAERPKGSFSTLEIQRTEQGDSAMYLCASSLGGSAYNEQFFGPGTRLTVL.